The source of this T cell receptor beta chain is a study of T cells in Graves' hyperthyroidism and ophthalmopathy. Diagnosis relied on clinical symptoms, serum thyroxine and TRAb, thyroid ultrasound and orbital computed tomography. From approximately 9.3 ml of fresh peripheral blood, PBMCs were isolated. Study-wide points: The model predicted ophthalmopathy a median around 6.5 months before onset.

The investigators amplified TCR beta CDR3 regions from RNA transcripts. The HTBI primer set drove a first-round RT-PCR of the TCR CDR3. TCRdb reprocessed the multiplex PCR reads with MiXCR, giving one entry per CDR3 protein. The data show 400,000 to 600,000 distinct CDR3 sequences, less than 25% seen once. This CDR3 has 18 residues. Trimming took 6 bases from V and 2 from J; bases not matched to a gene: 13. In this sample, this clonotype turned up many times. The antigen remains unidentified. The sequenced sample was blood. The receptor was derived from a man aged 18 to 29 with Graves' hyperthyroidism. The chain couples TRBV12-3 or TRBV12-4 to TRBJ2-5, with 12 bases fitting TRBD1. The CDR3 loop is CASSFGRGTGGIQETQYF. As DNA, the CDR3 is TGTGCCAGCAGCTTCGGGAGAGGGACAGGGGGCATTCAAGAGACCCAGTACTTC.